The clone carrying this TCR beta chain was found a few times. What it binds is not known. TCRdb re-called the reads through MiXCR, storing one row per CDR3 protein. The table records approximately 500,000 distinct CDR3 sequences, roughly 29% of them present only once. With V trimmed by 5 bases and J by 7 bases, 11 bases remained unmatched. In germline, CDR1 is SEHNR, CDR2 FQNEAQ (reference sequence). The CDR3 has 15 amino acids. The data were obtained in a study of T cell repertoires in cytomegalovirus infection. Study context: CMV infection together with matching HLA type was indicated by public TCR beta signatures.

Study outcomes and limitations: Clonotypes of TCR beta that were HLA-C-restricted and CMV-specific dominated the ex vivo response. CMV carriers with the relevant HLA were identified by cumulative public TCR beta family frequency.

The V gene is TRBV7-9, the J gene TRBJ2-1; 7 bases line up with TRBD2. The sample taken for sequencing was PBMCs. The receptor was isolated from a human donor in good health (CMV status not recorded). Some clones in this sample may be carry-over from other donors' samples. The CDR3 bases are TGTGCCAGCAGCCCCGAGGTGGCTAGCGGTAATGAGCAGTTCTTC. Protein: CASSPEVASGNEQFF.